This T cell receptor (beta chain) was profiled in a study of cytomegalovirus exposure and HLA in healthy donors. PCR amplification relied on 60 Vbeta primers (plus 13 Jbeta primers). Here immunoSEQ multiplex PCR was the method, and the copy in TCRdb shows in-frame clones only, minus some. Here the sample spans 200,000 to 250,000 clones, approximately 90% being singletons. Per germline, CDR1 MNHEY and CDR2 SVGAGI. V was trimmed by 6 bases and J by 4 bases, leaving 15 bases between them. The CDR3 is made up of 14 amino acids. This sequence originates from a woman aged 18-29 years in good health and CMV-seronegative. The rearrangement uses TRBV6-5 and TRBJ1-2; D possibly corresponds to TRBD1 (6 bases). Source material: PBMCs. The CDR3 sequence is CASRLGQLPYGYTF. The CDR3, as DNA: TGTGCCAGCAGACTCGGACAGCTTCCCTATGGCTACACCTTC.